This is a list of T cell receptor beta chains from one sample in a study of CD8+ T cells in alopecia areata. Libraries were prepared by immunoSEQ multiplex PCR; TCRdb keeps only in-frame clonotypes and omits some of them. The table has under 40,000 clones, nearly 55% seen once. Sequencing used CD4+ Tregs sorted from blood. These receptors were collected from a human donor with alopecia areata. Each CDR3 is given with its conserved first and last residue. The order of the fields is clone size, V gene, D gene, J gene, CDR3 protein, CDR3 DNA. D genes are given only for firm matches. The size of a clone is reported for some rows only, either as once, few or many, or as a class for expanded clones.

size: -
V: TRBV7-2
D: -
J: TRBJ1-1
CDR3: CASSLAVGTEAFF
DNA: TGTGCCAGCAGCTTAGCTGTGGGCACTGAAGCTTTCTTT

size: -
V: TRBV5-6
D: -
J: TRBJ2-7
CDR3: CASSFRYHEQYF
DNA: TGTGCCAGCAGCTTCCGGTACCACGAGCAGTACTTC

size: -
V: TRBV7-9
D: TRBD1
J: TRBJ1-6
CDR3: CASSPGQENSPLHF
DNA: TGTGCCAGCAGCCCCGGACAGGAGAATTCACCCCTCCACTTT

size: few
V: TRBV27
D: TRBD1
J: TRBJ1-2
CDR3: CASSSTAGTGGFGYTF
DNA: TGTGCCAGCTCCTCCACTGCCGGGACAGGGGGTTTTGGCTACACCTTC

size: -
V: TRBV15
D: -
J: TRBJ2-1
CDR3: CATSPRLYNEQFF
DNA: TGTGCCACCAGCCCCCGACTGTACAATGAGCAGTTCTTC

size: -
V: TRBV11-1
D: -
J: TRBJ1-1
CDR3: CASSLGQNTEAFF
DNA: TGTGCCAGCAGCTTAGGGCAGAACACTGAAGCTTTCTTT

size: few
V: TRBV5-1
D: -
J: TRBJ2-4
CDR3: CASSPSEQNIQYF
DNA: TGCGCCAGCAGCCCCTCTGAGCAAAACATTCAGTACTTC

size: few
V: TRBV29-1
D: -
J: TRBJ2-5
CDR3: CSVIVVGTQYF
DNA: TGCAGCGTTATAGTCGTGGGGACCCAGTACTTC

size: -
V: TRBV7-2
D: -
J: TRBJ1-2
CDR3: CASRSRAPQGPYGYTF
DNA: TGTGCCAGCAGATCAAGAGCCCCACAGGGCCCCTATGGCTACACCTTC

size: -
V: TRBV29-1
D: TRBD1
J: TRBJ2-7
CDR3: CSVTTRGRQGTYEQYF
DNA: TGCAGCGTTACAACCCGGGGGAGACAGGGGACCTACGAGCAGTACTTC

size: -
V: TRBV28
D: -
J: TRBJ1-4
CDR3: CASSLLRQINEKLFF
DNA: TGTGCCAGCAGTTTATTGAGACAGATTAATGAAAAACTGTTTTTT

size: few
V: TRBV6-5
D: -
J: TRBJ1-5
CDR3: CASSYNSLQPQHF
DNA: TGTGCCAGCAGTTACAATTCGCTTCAGCCCCAGCATTTT

size: few
V: TRBV5-4
D: -
J: TRBJ2-3
CDR3: CASSLESGRQNTQYF
DNA: TGTGCCAGCAGCTTGGAGAGTGGGAGACAGAATACGCAGTATTTT